This TCR beta chain emerged from a study of blood T cells in healthy people across ages. Study-wide results and caveats: Older age coincided with a roughly linear decline in TCR beta diversity per million T cells. Any conclusive comparison of naive versus antigen-experienced cells was prevented by using unsorted PBMCs.

PCR was performed a second time for 7 to 11 cycles using a sample-barcoded 5' primer and a J-beta primer mix. TCRdb passed the 5' RACE reads through MiXCR, listing each CDR3 protein once. The data contain 1.5 million or so distinct CDR3 sequences, under 55% of them singletons. This clonotype was recorded a few times. Its specificity is unknown. Around 10 milliliters of peripheral blood were drawn from each donor. The sequencing sample was made of blood. This receptor was obtained from a woman younger than 30 in good health.

Here the CDR3 reads CASSQDPLSSYEQYF. The CDR3 DNA reads TGCGCCAGCAGCCAAGATCCATTATCCTCCTACGAGCAGTACTTC. The rearrangement uses TRBV4-1 and TRBJ2-7; no clear D. V was trimmed by 0 bases and J by 0 bases, leaving 9 bases between them. The CDR3 covers 15 residues. CDR1 MGHRA and CDR2 YSYEKL come from the germline V gene.